This TCR beta chain emerged from a study of control samples from healthy donors and cancer patients. Measured with immunoSEQ multiplex PCR; TCRdb has only the in-frame clones, and not every one. The data contain hundreds of thousands of clones, 80% to 95% of them singletons. Trimming at V came to 10 bases and at J to 3 bases, leaving 11 bases not matched to a gene. The CDR3 sequence is 14 residues long. Germline CDR1 is ENHRY and CDR2 is SYGVKD. The sample taken for sequencing was PBMCs. V and J are TRBV10-3 and TRBJ2-7, with 8 bases that match TRBD1. The clonotype was recovered from a man aged 40-49 years with head and neck cancer. The DNA of the CDR3 is TGTGCCACCACAGGGGGAGGATGGGGCTACGAGCAGTACTTC. This gives the protein CATTGGGWGYEQYF.